This T cell receptor (beta chain) emerged from a study of shared clonotypes between healthy human individuals (dated by TCRdb to the early 2020s). At the level of the whole study: The cohort comprised two women and three men aged 18 to 49 years. Different laboratories and diverse techniques were used to prepare libraries and sequence TCR repertoires, to increase sequencing depth and limit assay-specific biases. Leukapheresis yielded between about 0.85 and 9 billion PBMCs per donor. For each donor, CD4 naive and CD4 memory were each run on three plates, CD8 naive on two plates, and CD8 memory on one plate. Blood TCR repertoires of five healthy adults were deeply sequenced to estimate repertoire size and the extent of clonotype sharing between individuals.

Worth noting for this clone: This receptor's antigen is unknown. Base qualities were left out, and no much larger clone turns up one base away. This sample also contains other DNA sequences that code for the same CDR3.

Results the study describes overall, beyond this receptor: When several donors were compared, the shared fraction of clonotypes was around 5% for naive CD4, around 3.6% for naive CD8, more than 2% for memory CD4, and 0.4% for memory CD8. Based on pairwise subsampling, the degree of clonotype sharing among donors was expected to be affected by sequencing depth. The genetic and exposure-history diversity represented was limited by the small number of donors. Estimated clonotype richness was generally larger for naive than for memory subsets. Compared with non-shared clonotypes, clonotypes shared by all four sorted-subset donors had higher generation probabilities. Sampling was limited to blood, and TCR repertoires in tissue likely differ from TCR repertoires in blood. Rarefaction of sorted-subset datasets indicated incomplete sequencing despite the large sequencing depth.

Sequences SGDLS (CDR1) and YYNGEE (CDR2) are obtained from the germline V gene. The V and J ends are trimmed by 5 bases and 5 bases, leaving 7 bases between them. Measured from the cysteine to the phenylalanine, the CDR3 is 11 residues long. Here the CDR3 DNA is all that survives: 33 bases in frame from base 1. TCR CDR3 regions were amplified from genomic DNA by multiplex PCR using the deep immunoSEQ assay. Extracted genomic DNA from each cell subset was spread evenly across all wells of several immunoSEQ 96-well plates, with each plate serving as a replicate. For sorted subsets, 200 to 250 ng of genomic DNA, equivalent to 30,000 or so T cell genomes, went into each replicate PCR. Purified libraries were measured with a Qubit 3.0 fluorometer, size-checked on a Bioanalyzer 2100, and measured again with the KAPA Library Quantification kit. A separate single-read 150-cycle Illumina NextSeq 550 flow cell was used to sequence each immunoSEQ 96-well plate. The authors' analysis ran thus. Because the immunoSEQ output included only junctional sequences and no quality scores, the filtering could not be the same as the filtering used for full-length reads. To assign V/J genes and CDR3, sequences were annotated using PyIR, a Python wrapper for IgBLAST v1.9, with IMGT germline references. Reads were removed for weak V/J assignments (E-value above 1e-6), missing CDR3, stop codons, out-of-frame junctions, or ambiguous translated residues. A V3J clonotype was defined by an identical inferred V gene, J gene, and CDR3 amino acid sequence. Percentage overlap between repertoires was computed as shared unique clonotypes divided by the size of the smaller repertoire. Repertoire richness was assessed with RTK rarefaction, the Chao1 estimator, and Recon v2.1 estimates of unobserved clonotypes. Generation probabilities for all TCRbeta clonotypes obtained by the gDNA method from a few donors were computed using OLGA. TCRdb obtained this table from immuneACCESS and retained in-frame rearrangements with V and J assigned. These tables miss some clones; where compared with another copy, unresolved V genes account for less than half of the shortfall, and the remainder is unexplained. Clone size and V and J calls were adopted from that table, with D and trimming inferred from the DNA. The sample table contains 1.5 million to 2.5 million clones; only one count was recorded for approximately 94% of them. The ten largest clones capture 0.95% to 1.5% of the sample.

CD8 naive samples were obtained by positive selection for CCR7 among CD45RO-negative cells, yielding a CD45RA+CCR7+ population from which TemRA cells were excluded. Healthy HIV-negative adults with no recently reported acute infections or vaccinations were included as donors. Every donor was a Caucasian adult living in Nashville, Tennessee, USA. After blood collection by leukapheresis, PBMCs were isolated using Ficoll-Histopaque density gradient centrifugation and then cryopreserved in the vapor phase of liquid nitrogen. Analytical flow cytometry was used to check the purity and quantity of each magnetically sorted T cell population. Each sorted fraction had its genomic DNA isolated and then quantified by UV absorbance on a Nanodrop 2000c.

The chain uses TRBV9 and TRBJ1-2; no confident D gene assignment can be made. The origin of this receptor is a man between 18 and 35 years old in good health. Sequencing was done on a sample of naive CD8+ T cells sorted from blood. According to the study, the label for this sample's cell subset or site signals: CD45RA+CCR7+. The DNA is as follows: TGTGCCAGCAGTCCAGGATATGGCTACACCTTC. It translates as CASSPGYGYTF. Extended through the reference TRBV9 and TRBJ1-2 proteins, this CDR3 yields the full variable domain: DSGVTQTPKHLITATGQRVTLRCSPRSGDLSVYWYQQSLDQGLQFLIQYYNGEERAKGNILERFSAQQFPDLHSELNLSSLELGDSALYFCASSPGYGYTFGSGTRLTVV.